Listed below are T cell receptor beta chains from one sample, sequenced in a study of blood T cell repertoires in COVID-19. TCRdb's copy holds only in-frame clones and misses some; the assay was immunoSEQ multiplex PCR. The data contain about 86,000 clones, just under 85% of them singletons. The material sequenced was peripheral blood. The receptors derive from a man aged 45 to 65 with acute or convalescent COVID-19. Both conserved end residues are part of each CDR3. The order of the fields is clone size, V gene, D gene, J gene, CDR3 protein, CDR3 DNA. The D gene is left open where the match is weak. Expanded clones get a size class; other rows say once, few or many, or leave the size out.

.	TRBV5-8	TRBD1	TRBJ1-6	CASLPGGSNSPLHF	TGTGCCAGCTTGCCAGGGGGTTCAAATTCACCCCTCCACTTT
.	TRBV11-2	TRBD1	TRBJ1-2	CASSYSPISQGGLVIDRNYGYTF	TGTGCCAGCAGTTACTCCCCCATTTCACAGGGGGGCTTAGTGATTGACAGAAACTATGGCTACACCTTC
.	TRBV29-1	.	TRBJ1-1	CSVDGPGTEAFF	TGCAGCGTTGACGGACCGGGGACTGAAGCTTTCTTT
once	TRBV2	TRBD2	TRBJ2-1	CASSRTSGGYNEQFF	TGTGCCAGCAGTCGGACTAGCGGGGGTTACAATGAGCAGTTCTTC
.	TRBV19	.	TRBJ2-6	CASSSLASGANVLTF	TGTGCCAGTAGTTCGTTAGCCTCTGGGGCCAACGTCCTGACTTTC
.	TRBV7-9	.	TRBJ2-4	CASSLGQVLNIQYF	TGTGCCAGCAGCTTAGGACAGGTTTTAAACATTCAGTACTTC
.	TRBV7-9	TRBD2	TRBJ2-5	CASSLETSGEVTQYF	TGTGCCAGCAGCTTAGAGACTAGCGGGGAGGTCACCCAGTACTTC
once	TRBV5-6	TRBD2	TRBJ2-1	CASSSGLAGDYNEQFF	TGTGCCAGCAGCTCCGGTCTAGCGGGGGATTACAATGAGCAGTTCTTC
once	TRBV6-6	.	TRBJ2-2	CASSLTLGELFF	TGTGCCAGCAGCCTAACCCTCGGGGAGCTGTTTTTT
once	TRBV4-1	.	TRBJ2-3	CASSQAVLARTDTQYF	TGCGCCAGCAGCCAAGCAGTACTAGCCCGCACAGATACGCAGTATTTT
.	TRBV28	TRBD2	TRBJ2-3	CASFSAGGSSTDTQYF	TGTGCCAGCTTTTCAGCGGGAGGCTCTAGCACAGATACGCAGTATTTT
.	TRBV10-1	TRBD1	TRBJ1-1	CASRRAGTENTEAFF	TGCGCCAGCAGGAGGGCCGGGACAGAAAACACTGAAGCTTTCTTT
.	TRBV6-1	.	TRBJ2-7	CASSERGNSGYEQYF	TGTGCCAGCAGTGAACGGGGAAACAGTGGCTACGAGCAGTACTTC
.	TRBV2	.	TRBJ2-3	CASSRGGAQYF	TGTGCCAGCAGCAGGGGAGGGGCGCAGTATTTT
.	TRBV6-5	.	TRBJ2-4	CAIRDLAKNIQYF	TGTGCCATCCGGGATTTAGCCAAAAACATTCAGTACTTC
.	TRBV6-5	.	TRBJ2-7	CASNREVGYEQYF	TGTGCCAGCAATCGGGAAGTAGGCTACGAGCAGTACTTC
.	TRBV7-6	TRBD1	TRBJ1-4	CASSFSGTANEKLFF	TGTGCCAGCAGCTTTTCTGGGACAGCTAATGAAAAACTGTTTTTT